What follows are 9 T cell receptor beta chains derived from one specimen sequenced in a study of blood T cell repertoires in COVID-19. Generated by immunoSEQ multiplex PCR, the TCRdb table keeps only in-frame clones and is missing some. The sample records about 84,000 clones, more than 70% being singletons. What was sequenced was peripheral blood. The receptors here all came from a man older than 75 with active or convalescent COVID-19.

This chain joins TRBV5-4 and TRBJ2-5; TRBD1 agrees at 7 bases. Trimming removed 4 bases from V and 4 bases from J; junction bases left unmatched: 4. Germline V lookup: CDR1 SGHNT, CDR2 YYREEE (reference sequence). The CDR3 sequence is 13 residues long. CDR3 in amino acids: CASSMTGTETQYF. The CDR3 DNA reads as TGTGCCAGCAGCATGACAGGGACAGAGACCCAGTACTTC. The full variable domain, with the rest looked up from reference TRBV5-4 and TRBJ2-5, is ETGVTQSPTHLIKTRGQQVTLRCSSQSGHNTVSWYQQALGQGPQFIFQYYREEENGRGNFPPRFSGLQFPNYSSELNVNALELDDSALYLCASSMTGTETQYFGPGTRLLVL.

In nucleotides, the CDR3 is TGTGCCTGGACCCCCCCTGAGGGCTGGGGGCGCCTAAACTATGGCTACACCTTC. It is translated as CAWTPPEGWGRLNYGYTF. This chain connects TRBV30 to TRBJ1-2; D possibly corresponds to TRBD1 (6 bases). The germline V and J ends were trimmed by 4 bases and 2 bases, with 26 bases remaining between them. This CDR3 has 18 residues. The germline CDR1 and CDR2 sequences are GTSNPN and SVGIG (reference sequence).

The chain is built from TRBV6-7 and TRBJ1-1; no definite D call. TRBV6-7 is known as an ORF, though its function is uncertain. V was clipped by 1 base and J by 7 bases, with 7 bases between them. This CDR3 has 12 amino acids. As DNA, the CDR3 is TGTGCCAGCAGTTACTTCCCGGTTGAAGCTTTCTTT. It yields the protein CASSYFPVEAFF.

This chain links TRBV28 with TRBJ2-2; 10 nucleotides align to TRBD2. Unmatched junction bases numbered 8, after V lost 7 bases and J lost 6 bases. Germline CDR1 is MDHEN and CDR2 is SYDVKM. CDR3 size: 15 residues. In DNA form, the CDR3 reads TGTGCCAGCACTTCCAGCGGGAGGGCCCCCGGGGAGCTGTTTTTT. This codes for CASTSSGRAPGELFF.

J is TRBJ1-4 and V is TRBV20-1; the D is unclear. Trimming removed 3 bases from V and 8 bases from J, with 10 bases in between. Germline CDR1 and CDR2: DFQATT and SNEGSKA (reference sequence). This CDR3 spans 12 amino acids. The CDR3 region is CSASREGEKLFF. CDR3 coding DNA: TGCAGTGCTAGTCGAGAGGGAGAAAAACTGTTTTTT.

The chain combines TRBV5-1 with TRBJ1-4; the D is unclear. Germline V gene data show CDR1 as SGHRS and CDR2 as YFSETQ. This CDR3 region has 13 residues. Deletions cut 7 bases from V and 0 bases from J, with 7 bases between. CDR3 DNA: TGCGCCAGCTCGACTGCAACTAATGAAAAACTGTTTTTT. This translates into CASSTATNEKLFF.

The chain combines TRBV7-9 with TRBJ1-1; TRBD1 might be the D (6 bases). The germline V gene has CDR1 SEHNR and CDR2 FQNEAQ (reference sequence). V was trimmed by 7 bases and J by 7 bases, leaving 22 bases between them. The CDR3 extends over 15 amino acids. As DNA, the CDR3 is TGTGCCAGCATCCGAAACGTGGGGCAGGGGCTTGAAGCTTTCTTT. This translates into CASIRNVGQGLEAFF.

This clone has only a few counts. CDR3 region: CASSKRGMSPLHF. CDR3 DNA sequence: TGTGCCAGCAGCAAAAGGGGAATGTCACCCCTCCACTTT. The rearrangement links TRBV21-1 to TRBJ1-6; whether TRBD1, the table's D call, matches the DNA was not checked. TRBV21-1 is recorded as a pseudogene. CDR3 length: 13 amino acids.

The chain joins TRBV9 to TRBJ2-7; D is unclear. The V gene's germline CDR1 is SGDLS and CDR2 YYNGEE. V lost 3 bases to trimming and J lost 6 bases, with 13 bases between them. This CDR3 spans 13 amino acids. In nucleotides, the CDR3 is TGTGCCAGCAGCGCTGACGTCCCGGGCGAGCAGTACTTC. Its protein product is CASSADVPGEQYF.